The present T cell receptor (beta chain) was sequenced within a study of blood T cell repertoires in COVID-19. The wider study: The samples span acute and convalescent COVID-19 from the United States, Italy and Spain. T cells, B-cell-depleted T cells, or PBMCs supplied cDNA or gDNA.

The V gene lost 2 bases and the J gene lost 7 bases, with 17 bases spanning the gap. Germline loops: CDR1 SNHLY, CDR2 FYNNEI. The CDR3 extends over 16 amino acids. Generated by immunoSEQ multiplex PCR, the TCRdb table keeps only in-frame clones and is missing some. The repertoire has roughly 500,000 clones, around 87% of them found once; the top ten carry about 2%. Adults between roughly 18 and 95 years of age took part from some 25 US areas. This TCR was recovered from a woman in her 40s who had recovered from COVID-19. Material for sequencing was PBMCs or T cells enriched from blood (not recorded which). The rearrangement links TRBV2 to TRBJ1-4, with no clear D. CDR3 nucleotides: TGTGCCAGCAGTGAATTGACTGTAGGTCGTGGTGAAAAACTGTTTTTT. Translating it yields CASSELTVGRGEKLFF.